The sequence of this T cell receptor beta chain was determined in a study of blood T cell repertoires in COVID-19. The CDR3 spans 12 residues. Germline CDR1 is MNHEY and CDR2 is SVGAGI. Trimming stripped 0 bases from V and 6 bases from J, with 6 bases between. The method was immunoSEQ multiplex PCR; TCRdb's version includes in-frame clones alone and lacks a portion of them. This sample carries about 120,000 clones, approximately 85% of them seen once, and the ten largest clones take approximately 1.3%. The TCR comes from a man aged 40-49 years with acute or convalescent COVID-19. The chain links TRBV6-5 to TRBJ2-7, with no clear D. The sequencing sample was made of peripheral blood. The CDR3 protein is CASSYSTSEQYF. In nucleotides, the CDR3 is TGTGCCAGCAGTTACTCGACTTCCGAGCAGTACTTC.